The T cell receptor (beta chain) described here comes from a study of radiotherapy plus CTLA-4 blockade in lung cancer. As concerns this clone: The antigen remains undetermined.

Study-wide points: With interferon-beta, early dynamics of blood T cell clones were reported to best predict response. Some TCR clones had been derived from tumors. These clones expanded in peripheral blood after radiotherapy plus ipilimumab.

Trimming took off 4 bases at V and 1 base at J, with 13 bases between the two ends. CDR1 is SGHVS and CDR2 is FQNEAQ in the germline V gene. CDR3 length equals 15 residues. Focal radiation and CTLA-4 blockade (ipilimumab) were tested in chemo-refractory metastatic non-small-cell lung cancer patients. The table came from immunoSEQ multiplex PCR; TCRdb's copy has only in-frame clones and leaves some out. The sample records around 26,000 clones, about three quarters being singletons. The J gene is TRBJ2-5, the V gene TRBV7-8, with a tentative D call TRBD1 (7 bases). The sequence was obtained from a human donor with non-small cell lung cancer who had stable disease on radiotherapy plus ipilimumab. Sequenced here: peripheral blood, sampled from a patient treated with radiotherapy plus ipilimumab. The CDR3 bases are TGTGCCAGCAGCTCGCGGGACAGATCCCAAGAGACCCAGTACTTC. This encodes CASSSRDRSQETQYF. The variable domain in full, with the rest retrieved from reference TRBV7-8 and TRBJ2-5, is GAGVSQSPRYKVAKRGQDVALRCDPISGHVSLFWYQQALGQGPEFLTYFQNEAQLDKSGLPSDRFFAERPEGSVSTLKIQRTQQEDSAVYLCASSSRDRSQETQYFGPGTRLLVL.